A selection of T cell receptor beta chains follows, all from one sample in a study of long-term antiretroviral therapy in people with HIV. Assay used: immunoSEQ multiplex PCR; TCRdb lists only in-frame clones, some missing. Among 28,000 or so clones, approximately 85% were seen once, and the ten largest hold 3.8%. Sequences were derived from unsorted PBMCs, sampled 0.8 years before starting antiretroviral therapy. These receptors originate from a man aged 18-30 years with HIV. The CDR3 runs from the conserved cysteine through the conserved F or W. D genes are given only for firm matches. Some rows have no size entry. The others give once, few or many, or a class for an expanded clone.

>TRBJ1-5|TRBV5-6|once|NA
CASSDNRENQPQHF
TGTGCCAGCAGCGACAACAGGGAGAATCAGCCCCAGCATTTT
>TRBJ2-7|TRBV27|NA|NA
CASSSPPRAKSYEQYF
TGTGCCAGCAGCAGCCCCCCGCGGGCAAAATCCTACGAGCAGTACTTC
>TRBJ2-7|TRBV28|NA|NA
CASSPDPETPIEQYF
TGTGCCAGCAGTCCTGATCCCGAGACCCCTATTGAGCAGTACTTC
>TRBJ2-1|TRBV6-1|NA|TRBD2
CASSELAGVDEQFF
TGTGCCAGCAGTGAACTAGCGGGGGTGGATGAGCAGTTCTTC
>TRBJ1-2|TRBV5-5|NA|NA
CASSLVGLANGYTF
TGTGCCAGCAGCTTGGTCGGTTTGGCGAATGGCTACACCTTC
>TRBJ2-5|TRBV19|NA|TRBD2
CASSIVGDASGGSETQYF
TGTGCCAGTAGTATAGTCGGGGACGCTAGCGGGGGCAGTGAGACCCAGTACTTC
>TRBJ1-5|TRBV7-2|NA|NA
CASSLRRNQPQHF
TGTGCCAGCAGCCTTAGGAGAAATCAGCCCCAGCATTTT
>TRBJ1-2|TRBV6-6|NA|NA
CASSYMGSGGASPF
TGTGCCAGCAGTTACATGGGGTCGGGGGGGGCTTCGCCCTTC
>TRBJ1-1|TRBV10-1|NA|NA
CAIYPTAGWQNTEAFF
TGCGCCATTTACCCAACTGCAGGATGGCAGAACACTGAAGCTTTCTTT
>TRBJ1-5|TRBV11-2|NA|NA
CASSFLGENQPQHF
TGTGCCAGCAGCTTCCTAGGGGAGAATCAGCCCCAGCATTTT
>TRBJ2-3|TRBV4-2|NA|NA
CASSQDWTGNTDTQYF
TGTGCCAGCAGCCAAGATTGGACGGGGAACACAGATACGCAGTATTTT
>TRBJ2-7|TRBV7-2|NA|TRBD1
CASSRVGQARGHEQYF
TGTGCCAGCAGCCGCGTCGGACAGGCACGAGGTCACGAGCAGTACTTC
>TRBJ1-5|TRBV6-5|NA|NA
CASSYGRNQPQHF
TGTGCCAGCAGTTACGGGAGGAATCAGCCCCAGCATTTT
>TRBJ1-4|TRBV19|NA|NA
CASSFSRTWRPPTNEKLFF
TGTGCCAGTAGTTTCTCCAGGACTTGGCGGCCCCCAACTAATGAAAAACTGTTTTTT
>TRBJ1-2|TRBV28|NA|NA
CASSFPQGMGYGYTF
TGTGCCAGCAGTTTTCCCCAGGGGATGGGCTATGGCTACACCTTC
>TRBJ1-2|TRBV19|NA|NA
CASNRKSQTNYGYTF
TGTGCCAGTAATCGCAAGAGCCAGACTAACTATGGCTACACCTTC
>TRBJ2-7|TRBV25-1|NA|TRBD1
CASSEPGTVRWEQYF
TGTGCCAGCAGTGAACCGGGGACAGTCCGATGGGAGCAGTACTTC
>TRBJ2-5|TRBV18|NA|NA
CASSPEETQYF
TGTGCCAGCTCACCAGAAGAGACCCAGTACTTC
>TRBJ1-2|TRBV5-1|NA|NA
CASSLDIVYGYTF
TGCGCCAGCAGCTTGGACATCGTCTATGGCTACACCTTC
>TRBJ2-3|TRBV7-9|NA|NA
CASSLRDGTTGDTQYF
TGTGCCAGCAGCCTACGAGATGGTACGACGGGAGATACGCAGTATTTT
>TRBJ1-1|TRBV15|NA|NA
CATSRMRDTEAFF
TGTGCCACCAGCAGAATGCGGGACACTGAAGCTTTCTTT
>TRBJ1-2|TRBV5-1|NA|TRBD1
CASSGGDRVRYGYTF
TGCGCCAGCAGTGGAGGGGACAGGGTGAGGTATGGCTACACCTTC
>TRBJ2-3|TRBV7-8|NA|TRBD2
CASSLLVSGDADTDTQYF
TGTGCCAGCAGCTTATTGGTAAGCGGGGACGCTGACACAGATACGCAGTATTTT
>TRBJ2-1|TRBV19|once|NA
CASSITGKDYNEQFF
TGTGCCAGTAGTATAACAGGGAAGGACTACAATGAGCAGTTCTTC
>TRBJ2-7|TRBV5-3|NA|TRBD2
CAGPRATLGRGNEQYF
TGTGCCGGACCGCGAGCGACTCTCGGGAGGGGTAACGAGCAGTACTTC
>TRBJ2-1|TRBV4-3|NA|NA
CASSPRGALYNEQFF
TGCGCCAGCAGCCCCCGTGGGGCTCTTTACAATGAGCAGTTCTTC
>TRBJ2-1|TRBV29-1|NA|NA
CSVRDPRRGQFF
TGCAGCGTCCGAGACCCTCGCAGGGGGCAGTTCTTC
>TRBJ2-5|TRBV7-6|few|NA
CASSPIGLEGPGTQYF
TGTGCCAGCAGCCCAATCGGACTCGAGGGCCCCGGGACCCAGTACTTC
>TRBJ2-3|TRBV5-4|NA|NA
CASSLTSTDTQYF
TGTGCCAGCAGCCTAACTAGCACAGATACGCAGTATTTT
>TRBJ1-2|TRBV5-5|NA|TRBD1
CASSWDREETF
TGTGCCAGCAGCTGGGACAGGGAGGAAACCTTC
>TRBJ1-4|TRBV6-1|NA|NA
CASSEAPDVGEKLFF
TGTGCCAGCAGTGAAGCCCCGGATGTCGGTGAAAAACTGTTTTTT
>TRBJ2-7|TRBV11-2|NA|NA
CASSLAPHRSYEQYF
TGTGCCAGCAGCTTAGCCCCCCATCGCTCCTACGAGCAGTACTTC
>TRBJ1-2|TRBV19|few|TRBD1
CASSITGGATIYGYTF
TGTGCCAGTAGTATCACAGGGGGAGCTACTATCTATGGCTACACCTTC
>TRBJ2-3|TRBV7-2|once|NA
CASSLERLFANTQYF
TGTGCCAGCAGCTTAGAAAGACTATTCGCCAATACGCAGTATTTT
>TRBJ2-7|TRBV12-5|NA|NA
CASGLVLSKSSYEQYF
TGTGCTAGTGGTTTGGTACTATCAAAGAGCTCCTACGAGCAGTACTTC
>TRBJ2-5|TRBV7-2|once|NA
CASSRTVAETQYF
TGTGCCAGCAGCCGGACTGTAGCAGAGACCCAGTACTTC
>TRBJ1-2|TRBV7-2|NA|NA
CASTPTNYGYTF
TGTGCCAGCACCCCTACCAACTATGGCTACACCTTC
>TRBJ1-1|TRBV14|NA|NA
CASSQGAGGTEAFF
TGTGCCAGCAGCCAAGGGGCCGGGGGAACTGAAGCTTTCTTT